The 19 T cell receptor beta chains below all came from one sample that was sequenced in a study of cytomegalovirus exposure and HLA in healthy donors. This PCR relied on a set of 60 Vbeta primers and 13 Jbeta primers. Using immunoSEQ multiplex PCR, the repertoire was profiled, and TCRdb retains in-frame clones only, with some absent. The sample shows about 130,000 clones, around 78% of them seen only once. The sample taken for sequencing was PBMCs. These receptors all stem from a man aged 50 to 59 in good health and CMV-seronegative.

The chain joins TRBV7-9 to TRBJ2-6; 7 nucleotides agree with TRBD1. The CDR3 spans 17 residues. The junction had 7 bases not matched to a gene; V was cut back by 5 bases and J by 0 bases. Germline loops: CDR1 SEHNR, CDR2 FQNEAQ (reference sequence). This chain's CDR3 is CASSPTGTNSGANVLTF. Here the CDR3 DNA reads TGTGCCAGCAGCCCGACAGGGACAAACTCTGGGGCCAACGTCCTGACTTTC.

The genes are TRBV5-4 and TRBJ1-1, with TRBD1 matching 9 bases. The trim removed 3 bases at V and 8 bases at J, leaving 2 bases unmatched. The CDR3 has 12 amino acids. The germline V gene encodes CDR1 SGHNT and CDR2 YYREEE (reference sequence). CDR3 nucleotide sequence: TGTGCCAGCAGCTACGGACAGGGGGAAGCTTTCTTT. It yields the protein CASSYGQGEAFF.

This chain links TRBV29-1 with TRBJ2-2; a possible D gene is TRBD2 (5 bases). CDR3 length: 13 amino acids. V was trimmed by 6 bases and J by 7 bases, leaving 15 bases between them. Germline V gene lookup returns CDR1 SQVTM and CDR2 ANQGSEA. In nucleotides, the CDR3 is TGCAGCGTGTCCGGGGTCCGGGACGGGGAGCTGTTTTTT. Protein: CSVSGVRDGELFF.

This clone showed up just a few times. This chain joins TRBV18 and TRBJ2-7, with 9 bases fitting TRBD2. V gave up 4 bases and J gave up 4 bases; unmatched junction bases: 11. Germline V lookup: CDR1 KGHSH, CDR2 LQKENI. This CDR3 is 16 amino acids long. DNA for the CDR3: TGTGCCAGCTCACGGGGAGTAGCGGGGGATCTATACGAGCAGTACGTC. Protein: CASSRGVAGDLYEQYV.

The gene calls are TRBV19 and TRBJ2-3; TRBD2 aligns across 10 bases. This CDR3 has 15 amino acids. Germline CDR1 is LNHDA and CDR2 is SQIVND (reference sequence). The J segment lost 3 bases and the V segment lost 4 bases, leaving 4 bases of the junction unmatched. CDR3 region: CASSTQRGGTDTQYF. The DNA of the CDR3 is TGTGCCAGTAGTACCCAGCGGGGGGGAACAGATACGCAGTATTTT.

This clone has only a few counts. This chain links TRBV5-4 with TRBJ2-7, with D tentatively TRBD2 (6 bases). Germline assignment: CDR1 SGHNT and CDR2 YYREEE (reference sequence). The CDR3 has 14 amino acids. Trimming shortened V by 4 bases and J by 6 bases, and 17 bases separated the two germline ends. In nucleotides, the CDR3 is TGTGCCAGCAGCCAGGACGGGGGTTTAGTCGAGCAGTACTTC. Encoded protein: CASSQDGGLVEQYF.

The genes are TRBV14 and TRBJ2-5, with D maybe TRBD1 (6 bases). The CDR3 spans 13 residues. V shed 0 bases and J shed 7 bases, with 9 bases lying between them. Germline values: CDR1 SGHDN, CDR2 FVKESK. CDR3 amino acids: CASSQDRGGTQYF. CDR3 nucleotide sequence: TGTGCCAGCAGCCAAGATCGAGGGGGGACCCAGTACTTC.

This clone occurred once. The V and J genes are TRBV5-6 and TRBJ2-3; 12 positions match TRBD1. Trimming cost V 4 bases and J 6 bases; bases outside gene matches: 9. The CDR3 runs to 16 residues. Germline values: CDR1 SGHDT, CDR2 YYEEEE. The CDR3 bases are TGTGCCAGCAGCACGGGGGGGACAGGGGGCGGGGATACGCAGTATTTT. Protein sequence: CASSTGGTGGGDTQYF. The full variable domain, completed using reference TRBV5-6 and TRBJ2-3, is DAGVTQSPTHLIKTRGQQVTLRCSPKSGHDTVSWYQQALGQGPQFIFQYYEEEERQRGNFPDRFSGHQFPNYSSELNVNALLLGDSALYLCASSTGGTGGGDTQYFGPGTRLTVL.

CDR3 loop: CASISVTGITGELFF. The DNA of the CDR3 is TGTGCCAGTATCTCCGTGACAGGAATCACCGGGGAGCTGTTTTTT. The chain carries TRBV19 and TRBJ2-2, with D tentatively TRBD1 (6 bases). Germline lookup yields CDR1 LNHDA and CDR2 SQIVND (reference sequence). Trimming shortened V by 7 bases and J by 4 bases, and 16 bases separated the two germline ends. CDR3 length: 15 amino acids.

In DNA, the CDR3 is TGTGCCAGCAGTGAAGCTTTCGTTACAGGGTTCTCACCCCTCCACTTT. It translates to CASSEAFVTGFSPLHF. The V and J genes are TRBV6-1 and TRBJ1-6; tentatively, D is TRBD1 (6 bases). This CDR3 region has 16 residues. The germline V and J ends were trimmed by 0 bases and 10 bases, with 16 bases remaining between them. CDR1 is MNHNS and CDR2 is SASEGT in the germline V gene.

The chain uses TRBV25-1 and TRBJ2-1; 12 nucleotides agree with TRBD2. The trim removed 2 bases at V and 4 bases at J, leaving 0 bases unmatched. Germline V CDR1 and CDR2: MGHDK, SYGVNS. The CDR3 covers 15 residues. CDR3 loop: CASSELAGGYNEQFF. The CDR3 nucleotides are TGTGCCAGCAGTGAACTAGCGGGGGGGTACAATGAGCAGTTCTTC.

This clone has ten or more counts. The rearrangement links TRBV15 to TRBJ1-4; 9 nucleotides match TRBD1. The CDR3 runs 12 residues. Germline values: CDR1 LNHNV, CDR2 YYDKDF (reference sequence). With 9 bases clipped from V and 8 bases from J, the junction kept 4 bases outside the gene matches. CDR3 residues: CATGQGIEKLFF. The CDR3 DNA follows: TGTGCCACGGGACAGGGAATCGAAAAACTGTTTTTT.

V usage is TRBV7-9 and J usage is TRBJ1-1; D may be TRBD1 (5 bases). The CDR3 length is 14 residues. Germline CDR1 SEHNR, CDR2 FQNEAQ (reference sequence). Trimming stripped 4 bases from V and 4 bases from J, with 13 bases between. CDR3 DNA sequence: TGTGCCAGCAGCTATATGGGGGGGACCACTGAAGCTTTCTTT. Its protein is CASSYMGGTTEAFF.

V gene TRBV2 combines with J gene TRBJ2-3; tentative D call: TRBD1 (6 bases). This CDR3 is 15 amino acids long. CDR1 is SNHLY, CDR2 FYNNEI, per germline. Trimming left V 3 bases short and J 3 bases short, with 13 bases between. The CDR3: CASSDRWQGTDTQYF. In nucleotides, the CDR3 is TGTGCCAGCAGTGATCGTTGGCAGGGGACAGATACGCAGTATTTT. Based on the CDR3 plus reference TRBV2 and TRBJ2-3, the full variable domain is EPEVTQTPSHQVTQMGQEVILRCVPISNHLYFYWYRQILGQKVEFLVSFYNNEISEKSEIFDDQFSVERPDGSNFTLKIRSTKLEDSAMYFCASSDRWQGTDTQYFGPGTRLTVL.

The chain has TRBV6-5 and TRBJ1-6, with D tentatively TRBD1 (6 bases). This CDR3 contains 15 residues. The V end was cut by 9 bases, the J end by 1 base, with 13 bases between. CDR1 and CDR2 (germline): MNHEY, SVGAGI. Here the CDR3 DNA reads TGTGCCAGTGGTACAGGGCTTTCCTATAATTCACCCCTCCACTTT. It specifies CASGTGLSYNSPLHF.

The V call is TRBV30, the J call TRBJ1-5, with TRBD1 identical over 7 bases. This CDR3 is 14 amino acids long. V was pared by 4 bases and J by 1 base, with 4 bases of the junction left unmatched. Germline CDR1 GTSNPN, CDR2 SVGIG (reference sequence). As DNA, the CDR3 is TGTGCCTGGAACCCAGGGGGGAGCAATCAGCCCCAGCATTTT. Residues: CAWNPGGSNQPQHF.

The chain links TRBV4-1 to TRBJ2-3; D might be TRBD2 (6 bases). V lost 0 bases to trimming and J lost 0 bases, with 7 bases between them. The CDR3 consists of 15 residues. Germline loops: CDR1 MGHRA, CDR2 YSYEKL. The CDR3 DNA sequence: TGCGCCAGCAGCCAAGACGGGACTAGCACAGATACGCAGTATTTT. This sequence encodes CASSQDGTSTDTQYF.

The chain employs TRBV30 and TRBJ1-4, with 7 bases that match TRBD1. Trimming removed 4 bases from V and 5 bases from J; junction bases left unmatched: 10. This CDR3 contains 15 residues. CDR1 GTSNPN and CDR2 SVGIG come from the germline V gene (reference sequence). CDR3 in DNA: TGTGCCTGGACTAAACCGGGACAGAGGAATGAAAAACTGTTTTTT. Translating it yields CAWTKPGQRNEKLFF.

This clone showed up just once. The V gene is TRBV5-5, the J gene TRBJ1-1; D possibly corresponds to TRBD1 (5 bases). V dropped 2 bases and J dropped 1 base, with 12 bases sitting between them. Per the germline V gene, CDR1 is SGHKS and CDR2 is YYEKEE (reference sequence). The CDR3 extends over 15 amino acids. CDR3 nucleotides: TGTGCCAGCAGCTTATTTACAGGACCGAACACTGAAGCTTTCTTT. Its translation: CASSLFTGPNTEAFF.